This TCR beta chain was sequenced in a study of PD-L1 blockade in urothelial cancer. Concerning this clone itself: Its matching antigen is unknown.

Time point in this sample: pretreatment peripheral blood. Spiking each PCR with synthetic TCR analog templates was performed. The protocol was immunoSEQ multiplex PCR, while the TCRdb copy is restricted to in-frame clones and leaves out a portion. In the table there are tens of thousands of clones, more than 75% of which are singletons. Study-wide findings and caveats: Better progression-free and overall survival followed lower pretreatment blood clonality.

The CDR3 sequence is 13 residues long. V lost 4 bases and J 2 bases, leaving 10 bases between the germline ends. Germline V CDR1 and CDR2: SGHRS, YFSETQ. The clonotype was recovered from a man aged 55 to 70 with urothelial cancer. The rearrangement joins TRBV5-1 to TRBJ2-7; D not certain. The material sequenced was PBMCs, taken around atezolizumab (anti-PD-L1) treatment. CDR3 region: CASSPPGTYEQYF. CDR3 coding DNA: TGCGCCAGCAGCCCCCCAGGAACCTACGAGCAGTACTTC.